These T cell receptor beta chains were read from a single sample in a study of CD8+CD57+ T cells in acquired aplastic anemia. Each CDR3 protein is one row after TCRdb ran MiXCR on the reads. Among 100,000 to 150,000 distinct CDR3 sequences listed, 50% to 60% were seen once. The sequencing input was sorted CD4+, CD8+, or CD8+CD57+ T cells (not recorded which) from PBMCs. Receptor source: a human donor with aplastic anemia. Each CDR3 is given with its conserved first and last residue. D genes are given only for firm matches. Not all rows give a size; the values are once, few, many and, for expanded clones, a class.

CDR3nt	CDR3aa	d_gene	abundance	v_gene	j_gene
TGTGCCAGCAGCGACGACACCTATCAGCCCCAGCATTTT	CASSDDTYQPQHF	.	.	TRBV9	TRBJ1-5
TGCAGCGTTGGGACCGCCAGCTCCTACGAGCAGTACTTC	CSVGTASSYEQYF	.	few	TRBV29-1	TRBJ2-7
TGTGCCAGCAGTGAAGTAGTGGCTGGGGGCTACACCTTC	CASSEVVAGGYTF	.	.	TRBV2	TRBJ1-2
TGTGCCATCAGTGGGGGGACTAGCGGGGGCTACGAGCAGTACTTC	CAISGGTSGGYEQYF	TRBD2	.	TRBV10-3	TRBJ2-7
TGTGCCAGTAAGGGGACTAGCGCAAACACCGGGGAGCTGTTTTTT	CASKGTSANTGELFF	TRBD2	.	TRBV19	TRBJ2-2
TGTGCCATCAGTGAGGTTGGAAGCACCGGGGAGCTGTTTTTT	CAISEVGSTGELFF	.	.	TRBV10-3	TRBJ2-2
TGCAGTGCTAGAGGACGAGTCGTGGGGTCACCCCTCCACTTT	CSARGRVVGSPLHF	.	.	TRBV20-1	TRBJ1-6
TGTGCCAGTAGCCCCGGGGGGACTAGCGGGGAGACCCAGTACTTC	CASSPGGTSGETQYF	TRBD2	once	TRBV19	TRBJ2-5
TGTGCCACCAGTTTACGGCCCGGGGGAGATCAGCCCCAGCATTTT	CATSLRPGGDQPQHF	.	once	TRBV24-1	TRBJ1-5
TGTGCCATCAGTGAGACCAATCCGGGACTAGCGGGCTACGAGCAGTACTTC	CAISETNPGLAGYEQYF	TRBD2	.	TRBV10-3	TRBJ2-7
TGTGCCAGCGCACTCGGGGGGTTCTCCTACGAGCAGTACTTC	CASALGGFSYEQYF	TRBD2	.	TRBV12-3/TRBV12-4	TRBJ2-7
TGCAGTGCGAGGCCGGACAGGGAACGGGAGACCCAGTACTTC	CSARPDRERETQYF	TRBD1	.	TRBV20-1	TRBJ2-5
TGTGCCAGCAGACTATCAGGCCTTACAAACAATGAGCAGTTCTTC	CASRLSGLTNNEQFF	.	many	TRBV11-2	TRBJ2-1
TGTGCCAGCAGTGAAGCGGACATACAAGAGACCCAGTACTTC	CASSEADIQETQYF	.	.	TRBV6-1	TRBJ2-5
TGCGCCAGTCGGACTAGCGGGAGACGAGAGACCCAGTACTTC	CASRTSGRRETQYF	TRBD2	.	TRBV5-1	TRBJ2-5
TGTGCCATCAGTGATTACAAGAAAACTAGCAGTATGTCCTACAATGAGCAGTTCTTC	CAISDYKKTSSMSYNEQFF	.	.	TRBV10-3	TRBJ2-1
TGCGCCAGCAGAAGGGGGCTCGGAGCTTTCTTT	CASRRGLGAFF	TRBD1	many	TRBV10-1	TRBJ1-1
TGCAGCGTTGAAAGCCAAGATAGGAGGGCCGTGAACACTGAAGCTTTCTTT	CSVESQDRRAVNTEAFF	.	.	TRBV29-1	TRBJ1-1
TGCAGTGCTAGCCCCCAGGGGCTTCATGGCTACACCTTC	CSASPQGLHGYTF	.	.	TRBV20-1	TRBJ1-2
TGTGCCACCAGCAGGAGGACTAGCGGGGGGGGAGATACGCAGTATTTT	CATSRRTSGGGDTQYF	TRBD2	.	TRBV15	TRBJ2-3
TGCGCCAGCAGCTTCGGATCCGGGACAGGGCTCAACGAGCAGTACTTC	CASSFGSGTGLNEQYF	TRBD1	once	TRBV5-1	TRBJ2-7
TGTGCCAGTAGTATAGCCGGACGGTCAGTTCAGCCCCAGCATTTT	CASSIAGRSVQPQHF	.	many	TRBV19	TRBJ1-5
TGTGCCAGCAGTTCTTCCCGGACAGGAGATTCACCCCTCCACTTT	CASSSSRTGDSPLHF	TRBD1	few	TRBV2	TRBJ1-6
TGTGCCATGAGGGGACAGGCTTGGTCTGAAGCTTTCTTT	CAMRGQAWSEAFF	TRBD1	.	TRBV10-3	TRBJ1-1
TGTGCCATCAGTGATTCCCAGCGGGAGGACGCGTTGGAGCTGTTTTTT	CAISDSQREDALELFF	TRBD2	many	TRBV10-3	TRBJ2-2
TGTGCCACCAGCAGTCTGAACACTGAAGCTTTCTTT	CATSSLNTEAFF	.	.	TRBV15	TRBJ1-1
TGTGCCAGCAGTACCCCGACAGGAGCTAGCAATCAGCCCCAGCATTTT	CASSTPTGASNQPQHF	.	.	TRBV6-1	TRBJ1-5
TGTGCCAGCAGCGACCCGGATGGCTACACCTTC	CASSDPDGYTF	.	.	TRBV6-1	TRBJ1-2
TGTGCCAGCAGTGTAGGCGATAACGAGCAGTACTTC	CASSVGDNEQYF	.	.	TRBV2	TRBJ2-7
TGTGCCAGCAGCTTAGACCCAGACTACGAGCAGTACTTC	CASSLDPDYEQYF	.	many	TRBV7-9	TRBJ2-7
TGTGCCACCAGTGGCGGACTAGCGGGAGATGAGCAGTTCTTC	CATSGGLAGDEQFF	TRBD2	.	TRBV24-1	TRBJ2-1
TGTGCCAGCAGCAAACTACCTACTGAGCAGTTCTTC	CASSKLPTEQFF	.	few	TRBV2	TRBJ2-1
TGTGCCAGCAGCCTTCCCTTAGGGGGCGCTAGGGAGACCCAGTACTTC	CASSLPLGGARETQYF	TRBD1	few	TRBV3-1	TRBJ2-5
TGTGCCAGCAGTTTTGGGGCAGGGGACCCTGAAGCTTTCTTT	CASSFGAGDPEAFF	.	many	TRBV12-3/TRBV12-4	TRBJ1-1
TGTGCCAGCAGTGAAGTGGATTTCCAGCCCCAGCATTTT	CASSEVDFQPQHF	.	once	TRBV2	TRBJ1-5
TGTGCCAGCAGCTCCAAACTCTCGGGACTAGCCTACGAGCAGTACTTC	CASSSKLSGLAYEQYF	TRBD2	many	TRBV7-9	TRBJ2-7
TGTGCCAGCAGCCAAGATAGGACAGGGTACTACGAGCAGTACTTC	CASSQDRTGYYEQYF	TRBD1	many	TRBV3-1	TRBJ2-7
TGTGCCAGCAGCTCCACCACCTACAATGAGCAGTTCTTC	CASSSTTYNEQFF	.	.	TRBV7-9	TRBJ2-1
TGTGCCACCAGTGGGGTGCTAGCGGGCAGGAACAATGAGCAGTTCTTC	CATSGVLAGRNNEQFF	TRBD2	.	TRBV24-1	TRBJ2-1
TGTGCCACCAGCAGGGCCGGGACGGGGTCTTACGAGCAGTACTTC	CATSRAGTGSYEQYF	.	.	TRBV15	TRBJ2-7
TGTGCCAGCAGCGTAGGTCCACAAGGGAGAGAGACCCAGTACTTC	CASSVGPQGRETQYF	.	.	TRBV9	TRBJ2-5
TGTGCCAGCAGACGGGACAGGGGAGGGGATCAGCCCCAGCATTTT	CASRRDRGGDQPQHF	TRBD1	.	TRBV6-1	TRBJ1-5
TGTGCCAGCAGCTTGGTAGGGACTCTCAGGGCCGAGCAGTACTTC	CASSLVGTLRAEQYF	.	.	TRBV5-4	TRBJ2-7
TGTGCCACCAGTGGTGCGGGGAATCAGCCCCAGCATTTT	CATSGAGNQPQHF	.	.	TRBV24-1	TRBJ1-5
TGCAGTGCCGCGGGACTAGATGGGCCAAACATTCAGTACTTC	CSAAGLDGPNIQYF	TRBD2	.	TRBV20-1	TRBJ2-4
TGCAGTGCAAGCCAGGGGGCGGATGATACGCAGTATTTT	CSASQGADDTQYF	TRBD1	.	TRBV20-1	TRBJ2-3
TGCAGCGTTGAAGATCCGTTGGGAGGTGAAGCTTTCTTT	CSVEDPLGGEAFF	.	.	TRBV29-1	TRBJ1-1
TGCAGTGCTGTACTAGCGGACCGCTCTGGGGCCAACGTCCTGACTTTC	CSAVLADRSGANVLTF	TRBD2	.	TRBV20-1	TRBJ2-6
TGTGCCAGTAGTGTTCTACCGGGACAGGGGTCGGCGGAGACCCAGTACTTC	CASSVLPGQGSAETQYF	TRBD1	once	TRBV19	TRBJ2-5